This T cell receptor beta chain was obtained from a study of T cell repertoires in cytomegalovirus infection. J gave up 5 bases and V 5 bases, and 9 bases lay outside the gene matches. Germline V gives CDR1 SGHRS, CDR2 YFSETQ. The CDR3 runs 16 residues. One entry per CDR3 protein, called by TCRdb with MiXCR from the reads. Here the sample spans approximately 600,000 distinct CDR3 sequences, about 39% being singletons. With respect to this clonotype: The antigen remains undetermined.

The sequence was obtained from a human donor in good health (CMV status not recorded). Some clones in this sample may be carry-over from other donors' samples. The sample here was cultured PBMCs, taken from culture after CMV antigen stimulation. V usage is TRBV5-1 and J usage is TRBJ2-5; 13 nucleotides align to TRBD2. CDR3 coding DNA: TGCGCCAGCAGACCCGGACTAGCGGGGGCCGCGGAGACCCAGTACTTC. This gives the protein CASRPGLAGAAETQYF.